Presented here are 5 T cell receptor beta chains from one specimen sequenced in a study of T cells in Graves' hyperthyroidism and ophthalmopathy. Authors of the study amplified TCR beta CDR3 regions from RNA transcripts. Initially, a first-round RT-PCR of the TCR CDR3 employed the HTBI primer set. TCRdb redid the calling of the multiplex PCR reads with MiXCR, one entry per CDR3 protein. The table includes roughly 500,000 distinct CDR3 sequences, about 45% detected once. Source material: peripheral blood or thyroid tissue (not recorded which). Every receptor here comes from an adult woman with Graves' disease, either hyperthyroidism or ophthalmopathy (not recorded which).

This clonotype was detected many times. This chain joins TRBV7-2 and TRBJ1-3; D call uncertain. This CDR3 is 14 amino acids long. The germline gives CDR1 SGHTA, CDR2 FQGNSA. V shed 2 bases and J shed 0 bases, with 5 bases lying between them. The CDR3 protein is CASSLLGSGNTIYF. CDR3 nucleotides: TGTGCCAGCAGCTTATTAGGCTCTGGAAACACCATATATTTT.

The chain has TRBV7-9 and TRBJ2-7; tentatively, D is TRBD1 (5 bases). CDR3 length: 12 residues. Trimming removed 6 bases at V and 11 bases at J, with 17 bases between. CDR1 SEHNR and CDR2 FQNEAQ come from the germline V gene (reference sequence). The CDR3 here is CASSSAGGAEYF. The CDR3 bases are TGTGCCAGCAGTTCCGCCGGTGGGGCGGAGTACTTC.

The chain combines TRBV5-1 with TRBJ2-2, with 8 bases that match TRBD2. With V trimmed by 5 bases and J by 3 bases, 6 bases remained unmatched. From germline, CDR1 is SGHRS and CDR2 YFSETQ. CDR3 size: 15 residues. The CDR3 sequence: CASRGGLADTGELFF. In DNA form, the CDR3 reads TGCGCCAGCAGAGGAGGACTAGCAGACACCGGGGAGCTGTTTTTT.

This clonotype was observed a single time. The chain has TRBV2 and TRBJ2-2; D is unresolved. CDR3 size: 13 residues. Germline CDR1 and CDR2: SNHLY and FYNNEI. Trimming stripped 5 bases from V and 7 bases from J, with 11 bases between. The CDR3 is CASSPDLDGELFF. The CDR3 DNA follows: TGTGCCAGCAGTCCGGATCTGGACGGGGAGCTGTTTTTT.

The rearrangement uses TRBV2 and TRBJ2-6; 8 positions agree with TRBD1. There are 17 residues in the CDR3. The germline V gene encodes CDR1 SNHLY and CDR2 FYNNEI. Trimming took 6 bases from V and 1 from J; bases not matched to a gene: 8. The CDR3 region is CASRYGQGTSGANVLTF. The DNA for the CDR3 is TGTGCCAGCAGATACGGACAGGGAACATCTGGGGCCAACGTCCTGACTTTC.